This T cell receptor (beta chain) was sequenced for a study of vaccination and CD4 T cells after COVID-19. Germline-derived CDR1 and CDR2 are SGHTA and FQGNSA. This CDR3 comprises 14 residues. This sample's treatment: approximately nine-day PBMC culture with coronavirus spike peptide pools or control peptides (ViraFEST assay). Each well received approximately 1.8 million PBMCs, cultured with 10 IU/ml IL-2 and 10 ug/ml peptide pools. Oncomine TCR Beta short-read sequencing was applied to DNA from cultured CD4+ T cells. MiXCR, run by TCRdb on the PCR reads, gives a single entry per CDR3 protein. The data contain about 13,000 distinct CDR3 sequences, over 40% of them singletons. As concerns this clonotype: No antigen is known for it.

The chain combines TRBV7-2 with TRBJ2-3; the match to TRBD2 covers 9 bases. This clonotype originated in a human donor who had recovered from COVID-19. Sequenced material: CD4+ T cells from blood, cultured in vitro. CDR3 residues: CISGRASGTDTQYF. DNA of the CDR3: TGTATTAGCGGGAGAGCGTCCGGCACAGATACGCAGTATTTT.